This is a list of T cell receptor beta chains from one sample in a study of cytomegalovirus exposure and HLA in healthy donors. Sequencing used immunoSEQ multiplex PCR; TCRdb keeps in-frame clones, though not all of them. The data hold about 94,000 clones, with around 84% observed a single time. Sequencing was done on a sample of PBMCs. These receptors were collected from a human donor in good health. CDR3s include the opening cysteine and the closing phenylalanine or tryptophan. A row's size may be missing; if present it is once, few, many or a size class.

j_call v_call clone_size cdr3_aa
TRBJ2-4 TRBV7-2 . CASSLVQVSKNIQYF
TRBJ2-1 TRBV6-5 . CASRPGQAYNEQFF
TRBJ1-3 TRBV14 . CASSHLPAGDSGNTIYF
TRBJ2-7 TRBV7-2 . CASSLSQAEKQYF
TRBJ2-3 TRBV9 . CASSVGVSGDTQYF
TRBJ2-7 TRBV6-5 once CASSATVSSYEQYF
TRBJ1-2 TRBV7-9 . CASSLNLGTGQLSYGYTF
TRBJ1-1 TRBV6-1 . CASITGHLNTEAFF
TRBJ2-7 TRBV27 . CASTSTGTSGLYEQYF
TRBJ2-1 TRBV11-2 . CASSLPGTGDNEQFF
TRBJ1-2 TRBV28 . CASSPDYGYTF
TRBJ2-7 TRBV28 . CASSSSGGPTYEQYF
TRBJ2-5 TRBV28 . CASSSGTSEAAGTQYF
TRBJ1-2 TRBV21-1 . CASSKSGGYTF
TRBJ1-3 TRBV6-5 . CASSQGHHSGNTIYF
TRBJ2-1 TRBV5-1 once CASSSIAFAYNEQFF
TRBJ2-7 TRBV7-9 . CASSPIRSSYEQYF
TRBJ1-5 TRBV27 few CASSLSTGGGDQPQHF
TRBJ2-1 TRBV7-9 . CASSLLTYNEQFF
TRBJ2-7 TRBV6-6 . CASTRTGGGYEQYF
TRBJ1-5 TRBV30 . CAWRPGQGSSRKDQPQHF
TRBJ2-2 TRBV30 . CAWSVLGTGELFF
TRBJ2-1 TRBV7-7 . CASSLGLAGNNEQFF
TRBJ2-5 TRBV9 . CASSVGLAGVGETQYF
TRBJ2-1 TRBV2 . CASRRLVNDNEQFF
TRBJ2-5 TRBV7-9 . CASSLLQETQYF
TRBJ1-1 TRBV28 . CASSSTGGLARGNTEAFF
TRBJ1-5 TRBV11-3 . CASRGTGFRQPQHF
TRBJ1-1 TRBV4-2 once CASSQDGTGVSTEAFF
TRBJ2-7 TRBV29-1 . CSVEFQTTGEQYF
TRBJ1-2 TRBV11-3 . CASSFLQGNYGYTF
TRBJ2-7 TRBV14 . CASSQDGQGWYEQYF
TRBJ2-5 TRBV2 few CASSGTSGMTETQYF
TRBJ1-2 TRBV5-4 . CASSSAGQGGGYTF
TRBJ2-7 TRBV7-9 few CASSYRTDEQYF
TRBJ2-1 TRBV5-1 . CASSLDIDLPHNEQFF
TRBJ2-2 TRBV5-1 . CASSLSAGATGELFF